This T cell receptor (beta chain) originates from a study of regulatory T cells in long-lasting Graves disease. In its sample, this clonotype was seen many times. Time point defined: newly diagnosed GD, antithyroid drugs for less than 3 months. After RNA was extracted from PBMCs, the TCR library was made from it. Graves' disease was diagnosed by American Thyroid Association guidelines. Construction of the TCR beta libraries employed iRepertoire HTBI primers in conjunction with Arm-PCR of CDR3 regions. In the authors' methods: Overall, samples carried 60 to 65 TRBV and 15 or so TRBJ segments. TCRdb used MiXCR to reprocess the multiplex PCR reads, holding one entry per CDR3 protein. For this entry, the V and J calls and clone size follow TCRdb and not the study's own pipeline. The data show 360,000 or so distinct CDR3 sequences, 15% to 20% seen once. This same sample was also taken into another study, of T cells in Graves' hyperthyroidism and ophthalmopathy. That work contributes: TCR CDR3 regions were first amplified by RT-PCR with HTBI primers. In the blood, most expanded thyroid clonotypes above 0.001 appeared as well.

The clonotype was recovered from a woman between 18 and 29 years old with Graves disease. The source was peripheral blood mononuclear cells (PBMCs), collected at new diagnosis, from a patient treated with antithyroid drugs.

The CDR3 loop is CASSFGTVTMNTEAFF. In DNA form, the CDR3 reads TGTGCCAGCAGCTTCGGGACAGTAACAATGAACACTGAAGCTTTCTTT. The V call is TRBV11-2, the J call TRBJ1-1; 7 bases fit TRBD1. V gave up 3 bases and J gave up 0 bases; unmatched junction bases: 7. The germline CDR1 and CDR2 sequences are SGHAT and FQNNGV. The CDR3 runs 16 residues.